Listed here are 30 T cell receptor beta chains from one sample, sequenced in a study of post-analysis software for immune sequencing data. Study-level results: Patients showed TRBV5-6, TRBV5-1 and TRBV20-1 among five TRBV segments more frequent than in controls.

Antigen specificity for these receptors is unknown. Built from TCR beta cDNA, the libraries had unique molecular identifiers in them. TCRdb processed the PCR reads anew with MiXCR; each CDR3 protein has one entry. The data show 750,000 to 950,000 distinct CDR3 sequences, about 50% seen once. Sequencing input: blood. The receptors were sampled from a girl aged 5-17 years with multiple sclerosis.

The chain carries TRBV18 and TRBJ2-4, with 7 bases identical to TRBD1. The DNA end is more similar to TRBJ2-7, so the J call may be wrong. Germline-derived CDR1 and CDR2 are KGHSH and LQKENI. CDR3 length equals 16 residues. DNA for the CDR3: TGTGCCAGCTCACCACCACTCGAGCAGGGGGCCTACGAGCAGTACTTC. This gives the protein CASSPPLEQGAYEQYF.

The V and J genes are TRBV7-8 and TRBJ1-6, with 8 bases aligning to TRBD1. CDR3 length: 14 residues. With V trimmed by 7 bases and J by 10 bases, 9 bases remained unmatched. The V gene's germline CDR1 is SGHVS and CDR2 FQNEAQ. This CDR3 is CASNHTDRESPLHF. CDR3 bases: TGTGCCAGCAACCATACGGACAGGGAATCACCCCTCCACTTT.

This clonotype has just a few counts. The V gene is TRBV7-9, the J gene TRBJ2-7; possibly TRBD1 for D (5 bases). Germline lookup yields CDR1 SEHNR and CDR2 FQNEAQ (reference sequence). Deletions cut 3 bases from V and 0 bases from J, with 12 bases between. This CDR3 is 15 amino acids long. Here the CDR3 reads CASSFDQGFSYEQYF. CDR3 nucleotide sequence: TGTGCCAGCAGCTTCGATCAGGGTTTCTCCTACGAGCAGTACTTC. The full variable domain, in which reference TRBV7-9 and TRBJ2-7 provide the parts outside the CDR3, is DTGVSQNPRHKITKRGQNVTFRCDPISEHNRLYWYRQTLGQGPEFLTYFQNEAQLEKSRLLSDRFSAERPKGSFSTLEIQRTEQGDSAMYLCASSFDQGFSYEQYFGPGTRLTVT.

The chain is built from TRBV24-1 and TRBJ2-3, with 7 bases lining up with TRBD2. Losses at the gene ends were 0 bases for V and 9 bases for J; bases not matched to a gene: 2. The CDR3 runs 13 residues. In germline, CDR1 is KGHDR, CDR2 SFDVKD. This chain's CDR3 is CATSDLGGETQYF. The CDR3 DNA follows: TGTGCCACCAGTGATTTGGGGGGGGAAACGCAGTATTTT.

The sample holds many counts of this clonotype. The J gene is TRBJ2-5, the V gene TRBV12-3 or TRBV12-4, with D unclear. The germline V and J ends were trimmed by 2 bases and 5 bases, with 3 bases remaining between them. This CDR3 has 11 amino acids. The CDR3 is CASSLLETQYF. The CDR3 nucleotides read TGTGCCAGCAGTTTATTGGAGACCCAGTACTTC.

The CDR3 nucleotides are TGTGCCAGCAGCCAAGTGGGGGAAGCTTTCTTT. Its translation: CASSQVGEAFF. The genes are TRBV3-1 and TRBJ1-1; no definite D call. V was shortened by 1 base and J by 8 bases, with 5 bases between the two germline ends. This CDR3 is built from 11 residues. The germline gives CDR1 LGHDT, CDR2 YNNKEL (reference sequence).

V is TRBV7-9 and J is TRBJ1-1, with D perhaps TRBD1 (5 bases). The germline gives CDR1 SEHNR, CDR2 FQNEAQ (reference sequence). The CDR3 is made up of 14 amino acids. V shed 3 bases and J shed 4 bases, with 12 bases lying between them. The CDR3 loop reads CASSFRVPGTEAFF. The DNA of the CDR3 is TGTGCCAGCAGCTTCAGGGTCCCAGGCACTGAAGCTTTCTTT.

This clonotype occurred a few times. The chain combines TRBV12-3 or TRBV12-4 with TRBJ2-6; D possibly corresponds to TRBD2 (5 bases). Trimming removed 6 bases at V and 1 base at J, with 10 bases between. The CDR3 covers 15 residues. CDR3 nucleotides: TGTGCCAGCAGCCCCCGGGATTCTGGGGCCAACGTCCTGACTTTC. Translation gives CASSPRDSGANVLTF.

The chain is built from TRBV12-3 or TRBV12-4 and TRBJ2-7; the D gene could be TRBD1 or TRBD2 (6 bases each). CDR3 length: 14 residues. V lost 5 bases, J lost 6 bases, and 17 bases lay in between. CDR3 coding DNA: TGTGCCAGCAGTGAAGGGGGACTTCCCAGCGAGCAGTACTTC. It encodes CASSEGGLPSEQYF.

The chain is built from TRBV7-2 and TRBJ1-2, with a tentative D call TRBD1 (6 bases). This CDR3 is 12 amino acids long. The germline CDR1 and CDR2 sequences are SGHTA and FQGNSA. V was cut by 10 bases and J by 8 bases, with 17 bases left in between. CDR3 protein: CATGGVSRGYTF. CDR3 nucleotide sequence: TGTGCCACCGGGGGCGTCTCGCGGGGCTACACCTTC.

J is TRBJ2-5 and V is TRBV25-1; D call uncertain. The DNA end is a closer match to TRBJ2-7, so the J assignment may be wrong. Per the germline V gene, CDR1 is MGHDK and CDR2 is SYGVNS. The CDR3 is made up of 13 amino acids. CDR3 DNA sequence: TGTGCCAGCAGTAATGTAGGGCCCGGCGAGCAGTACTTC. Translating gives CASSNVGPGEQYF.

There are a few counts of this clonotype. The CDR3 nucleotides read TGTGCCAGCAGCCAGATACCTAGCACAGATACGCAGTATTTT. Its translation: CASSQIPSTDTQYF. The gene calls are TRBV11-2 and TRBJ2-3; D not resolved. Trimming cost V 5 bases and J 0 bases, with 9 bases left between them. Germline-derived CDR1 and CDR2 are SGHAT and FQNNGV. This CDR3 is 14 amino acids long.

CDR3 nucleotides: TGCAGCGTCCTAACGGGTTCGGGCAATCAGCCCCAGCATTTT. Translation: CSVLTGSGNQPQHF. The J gene is TRBJ1-5, the V gene TRBV29-1; D unclear. Trimming shortened V by 6 bases and J by 2 bases, and 14 bases separated the two germline ends. CDR3 length equals 14 residues. The V gene's germline CDR1 is SQVTM and CDR2 ANQGSEA.

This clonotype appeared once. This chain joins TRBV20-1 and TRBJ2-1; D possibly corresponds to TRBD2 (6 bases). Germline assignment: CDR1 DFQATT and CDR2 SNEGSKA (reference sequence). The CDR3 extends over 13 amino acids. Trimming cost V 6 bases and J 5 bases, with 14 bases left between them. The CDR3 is CSATLPGDNEQFF. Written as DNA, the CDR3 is TGCAGTGCAACACTCCCGGGGGACAATGAGCAGTTCTTC.

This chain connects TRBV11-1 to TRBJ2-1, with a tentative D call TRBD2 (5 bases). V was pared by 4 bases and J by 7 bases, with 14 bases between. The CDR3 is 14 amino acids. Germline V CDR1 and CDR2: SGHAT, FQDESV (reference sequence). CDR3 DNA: TGTGCCAGCAGCTCAGCGGTAGCGTGGAATGAGCAGTTCTTC. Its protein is CASSSAVAWNEQFF.

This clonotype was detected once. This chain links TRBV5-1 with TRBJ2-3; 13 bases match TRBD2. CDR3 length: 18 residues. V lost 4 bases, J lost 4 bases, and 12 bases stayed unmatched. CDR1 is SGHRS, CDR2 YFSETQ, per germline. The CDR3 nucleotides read TGCGCCAGCAGCCCGGGACTAGCGGGGCGTGGGATCTCAGATACGCAGTATTTT. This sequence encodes CASSPGLAGRGISDTQYF.

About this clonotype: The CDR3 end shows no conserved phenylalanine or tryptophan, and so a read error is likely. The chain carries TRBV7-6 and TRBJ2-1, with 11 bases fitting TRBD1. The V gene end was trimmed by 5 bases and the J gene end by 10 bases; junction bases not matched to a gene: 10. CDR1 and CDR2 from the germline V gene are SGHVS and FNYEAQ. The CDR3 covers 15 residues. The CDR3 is CASSPRTGGAEEQFL. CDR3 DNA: TGTGCCAGCAGCCCCCGGACAGGGGGCGCGGAAGAGCAGTTCTTG.

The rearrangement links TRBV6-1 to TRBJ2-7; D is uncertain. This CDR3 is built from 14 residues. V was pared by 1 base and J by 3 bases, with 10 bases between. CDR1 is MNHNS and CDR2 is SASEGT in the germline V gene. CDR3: CASSEDSPRYEQYF. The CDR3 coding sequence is TGTGCCAGCAGTGAAGATAGCCCGCGCTACGAGCAGTACTTC.

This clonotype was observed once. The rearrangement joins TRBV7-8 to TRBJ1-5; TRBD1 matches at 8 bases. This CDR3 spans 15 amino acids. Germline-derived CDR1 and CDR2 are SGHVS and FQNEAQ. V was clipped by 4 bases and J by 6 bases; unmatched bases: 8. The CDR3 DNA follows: TGTGCCAGCAGCTCGCCAGGGGGCCGGGGTCAGCCCCAGCATTTT. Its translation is CASSSPGGRGQPQHF. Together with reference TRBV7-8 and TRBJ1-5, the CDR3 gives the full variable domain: GAGVSQSPRYKVAKRGQDVALRCDPISGHVSLFWYQQALGQGPEFLTYFQNEAQLDKSGLPSDRFFAERPEGSVSTLKIQRTQQEDSAVYLCASSSPGGRGQPQHFGDGTRLSIL.

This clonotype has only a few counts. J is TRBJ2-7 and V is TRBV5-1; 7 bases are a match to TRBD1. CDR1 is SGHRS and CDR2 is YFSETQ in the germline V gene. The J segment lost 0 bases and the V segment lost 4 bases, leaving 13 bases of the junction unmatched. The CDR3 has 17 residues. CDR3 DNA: TGCGCCAGCAGCACAGGGACAGCGGTAGGAAGCTCCTACGAGCAGTACTTC. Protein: CASSTGTAVGSSYEQYF.

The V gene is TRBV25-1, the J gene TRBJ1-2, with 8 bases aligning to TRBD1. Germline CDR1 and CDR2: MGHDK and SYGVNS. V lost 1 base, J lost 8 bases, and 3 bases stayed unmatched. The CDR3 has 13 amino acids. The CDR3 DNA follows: TGTGCCAGCAGTGAATTGGACAGGGACGGCTACACCTTC. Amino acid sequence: CASSELDRDGYTF.

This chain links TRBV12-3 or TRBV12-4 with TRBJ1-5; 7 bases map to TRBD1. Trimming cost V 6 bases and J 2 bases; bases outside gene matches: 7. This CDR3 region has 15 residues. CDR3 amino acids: CASSRQGWGNQPQHF. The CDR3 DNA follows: TGTGCCAGCAGCCGACAGGGTTGGGGCAATCAGCCCCAGCATTTT.

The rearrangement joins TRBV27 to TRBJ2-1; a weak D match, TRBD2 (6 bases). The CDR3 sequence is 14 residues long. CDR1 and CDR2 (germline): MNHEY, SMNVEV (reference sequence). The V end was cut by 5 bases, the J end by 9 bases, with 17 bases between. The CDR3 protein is CASSSFLGAGEQFF. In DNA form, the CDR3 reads TGTGCCAGCAGTAGTTTTCTAGGAGCGGGTGAGCAGTTCTTC.

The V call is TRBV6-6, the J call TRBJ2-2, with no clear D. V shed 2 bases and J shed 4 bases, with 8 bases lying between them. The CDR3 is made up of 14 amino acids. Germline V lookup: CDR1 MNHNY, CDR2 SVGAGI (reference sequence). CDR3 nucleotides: TGTGCCAGCAGTTACACCCTATTCACCGGGGAGCTGTTTTTT. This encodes CASSYTLFTGELFF.

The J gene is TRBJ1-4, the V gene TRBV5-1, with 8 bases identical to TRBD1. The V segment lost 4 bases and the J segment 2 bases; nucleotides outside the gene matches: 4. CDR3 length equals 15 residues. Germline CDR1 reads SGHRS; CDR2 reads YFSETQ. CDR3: CASSGTGGTNEKLFF. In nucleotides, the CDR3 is TGCGCCAGCAGCGGTACAGGGGGGACTAATGAAAAACTGTTTTTT. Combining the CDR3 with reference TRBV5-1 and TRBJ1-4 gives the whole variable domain KAGVTQTPRYLIKTRGQQVTLSCSPISGHRSVSWYQQTPGQGLQFLFEYFSETQRNKGNFPGRFSGRQFSNSRSEMNVSTLELGDSALYLCASSGTGGTNEKLFFGSGTQLSVL.

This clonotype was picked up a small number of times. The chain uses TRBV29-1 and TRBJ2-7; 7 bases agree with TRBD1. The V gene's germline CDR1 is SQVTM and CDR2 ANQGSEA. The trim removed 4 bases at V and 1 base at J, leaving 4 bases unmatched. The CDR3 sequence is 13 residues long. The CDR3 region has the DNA TGCAGCGTTGCTTACAGGGGATCCTACGAGCAGTACTTC. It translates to CSVAYRGSYEQYF.

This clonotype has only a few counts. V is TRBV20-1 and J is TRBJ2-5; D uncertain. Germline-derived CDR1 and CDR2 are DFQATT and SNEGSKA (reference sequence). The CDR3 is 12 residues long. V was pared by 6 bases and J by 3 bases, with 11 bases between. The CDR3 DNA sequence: TGCAGTGCCATCGGCCAAGAAGAGACCCAGTACTTC. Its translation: CSAIGQEETQYF.

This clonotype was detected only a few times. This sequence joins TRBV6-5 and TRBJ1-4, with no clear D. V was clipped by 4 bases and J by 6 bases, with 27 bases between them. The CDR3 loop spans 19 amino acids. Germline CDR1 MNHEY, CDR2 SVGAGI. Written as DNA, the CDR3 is TGTGCCAGCAGTTTTAGTCATGCCGCCAGGCTAGAAGGGTATGAAAAACTGTTTTTT. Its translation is CASSFSHAARLEGYEKLFF.

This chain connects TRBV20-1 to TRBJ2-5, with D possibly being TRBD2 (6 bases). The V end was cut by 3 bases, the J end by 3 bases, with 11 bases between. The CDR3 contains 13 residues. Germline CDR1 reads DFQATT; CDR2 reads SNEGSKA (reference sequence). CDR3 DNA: TGCAGTGCTAGGCGGGATAAGAAAGAGACCCAGTACTTC. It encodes CSARRDKKETQYF.

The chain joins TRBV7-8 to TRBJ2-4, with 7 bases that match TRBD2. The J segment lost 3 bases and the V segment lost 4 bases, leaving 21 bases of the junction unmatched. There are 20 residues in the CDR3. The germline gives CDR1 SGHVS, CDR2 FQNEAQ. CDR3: CASSSPNLAERAAGKNIQYF. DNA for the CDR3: TGTGCCAGCAGCTCCCCAAATCTAGCGGAGAGGGCCGCGGGCAAAAACATTCAGTACTTC.